The 26 T cell receptor beta chains listed next were all sequenced from one sample in a study of cytomegalovirus exposure and HLA in healthy donors. 13 Jbeta primers and 60 Vbeta primers were used for the PCR. Profiled with immunoSEQ multiplex PCR; TCRdb holds only in-frame clones, not every one. The sample contains approximately 150,000 clones, roughly 80% of which appear only once. Material for sequencing was PBMCs. The receptors shown here come from a man between 18 and 35 years old in good health and CMV-seropositive.

V usage is TRBV11-1 and J usage is TRBJ1-1; D is unclear. CDR1 is SGHAT, CDR2 FQDESV, per germline (reference sequence). This CDR3 spans 13 amino acids. The ends were cut back, 3 bases at V and 1 base at J, with 6 bases in the middle. CDR3: CASSFQANTEAFF. CDR3 in DNA: TGTGCCAGCAGCTTCCAGGCGAACACTGAAGCTTTCTTT.

The chain joins TRBV7-2 to TRBJ2-2; D might be TRBD2 (7 bases). The ends were cut back, 1 base at V and 6 bases at J, with 12 bases in the middle. This CDR3 contains 15 residues. The V gene's germline CDR1 is SGHTA and CDR2 FQGNSA. The DNA of the CDR3 is TGTGCCAGCAGCTTAGGGGGGGGGCAATCCGGGGAGCTGTTTTTT. Amino acids: CASSLGGGQSGELFF.

The rearrangement links TRBV9 to TRBJ2-1; 8 bases map to TRBD1. The CDR3 extends over 16 amino acids. Trimming took 4 bases from V and 4 from J; bases not matched to a gene: 10. Germline V CDR1 and CDR2: SGDLS, YYNGEE. The CDR3 sequence is CASSIGQGKAYNEQFF. For the CDR3, the DNA is TGTGCCAGCAGCATCGGACAGGGAAAGGCATACAATGAGCAGTTCTTC.

The chain recombines TRBV7-9 with TRBJ1-1; D remains ambiguous. The CDR3 has 14 residues. Germline V CDR1 and CDR2: SEHNR, FQNEAQ (reference sequence). The germline V and J ends were trimmed by 1 base and 2 bases, with 8 bases remaining between them. The CDR3 DNA follows: TGTGCCAGCAGCTTAGGTCTAGCCAACACTGAAGCTTTCTTT. This translates into CASSLGLANTEAFF.

The chain uses TRBV10-3 and TRBJ2-5; D might be TRBD2 (6 bases). Germline CDR1 is ENHRY and CDR2 is SYGVKD. V gave up 5 bases and J gave up 2 bases, with 9 bases separating them. This CDR3 contains 13 residues. CDR3 in DNA: TGTGCCATCAGTCTAGCGTTACAAGAGACCCAGTACTTC. It codes for CAISLALQETQYF.

This clone was recorded once. This chain joins TRBV6-5 and TRBJ2-7; 7 bases are a match to TRBD1. Germline CDR1 and CDR2: MNHEY and SVGAGI. This CDR3 contains 14 residues. Trimming took 7 bases from V and 0 from J; bases not matched to a gene: 6. The CDR3 is CASTRTGASYEQYF. The CDR3 DNA sequence: TGTGCCAGCACCAGGACAGGCGCCTCCTACGAGCAGTACTTC.

The chain employs TRBV29-1 and TRBJ1-1; TRBD1 agrees at 9 bases. This CDR3 comprises 16 residues. Germline V gives CDR1 SQVTM, CDR2 ANQGSEA. Germline trimming cut 3 bases from V and 1 base from J; bases unmatched to any gene: 9. CDR3 amino acids: CSVEDRGQGPNTEAFF. CDR3 DNA: TGCAGCGTTGAGGATAGGGGACAGGGCCCGAACACTGAAGCTTTCTTT.

The rearrangement uses TRBV19 and TRBJ1-1, with D unclear. The length of the CDR3 is 14 residues. Looked up from germline, CDR1 is LNHDA and CDR2 is SQIVND (reference sequence). V was pared by 1 base and J by 4 bases, with 10 bases between. The CDR3 loop is CASSIGEGVTEAFF. The DNA of the CDR3 is TGTGCCAGTAGTATAGGAGAGGGAGTCACTGAAGCTTTCTTT.

The V and J genes are TRBV7-2 and TRBJ1-2, with 7 bases identical to TRBD1. The CDR3 spans 15 residues. Unmatched junction bases numbered 10, after V lost 5 bases and J lost 4 bases. CDR1 and CDR2 (germline): SGHTA, FQGNSA. This chain's CDR3 is CASSQEGARSYGYTF. The CDR3 nucleotides are TGTGCCAGCAGCCAAGAGGGGGCGCGGAGCTATGGCTACACCTTC.

This rearrangement joins TRBV6-5 to TRBJ2-5; 7 bases are a match to TRBD1. The ends lost 6 bases at V and 3 bases at J; junction bases unmatched: 4. The germline gives CDR1 MNHEY, CDR2 SVGAGI. CDR3 length: 13 residues. The CDR3 nucleotides are TGTGCCAGCAGCGTTGACAGGGAAGAGACCCAGTACTTC. It translates to CASSVDREETQYF.

This sequence joins TRBV11-3 and TRBJ2-1, with a tentative D call TRBD1 (6 bases). The CDR3 is made up of 15 amino acids. CDR1 SGHNT and CDR2 YENEEA come from the germline V gene. V was trimmed by 0 bases and J by 9 bases, leaving 15 bases between them. The CDR3 reads CASSLETGSWSEQFF. Here the CDR3 DNA reads TGTGCCAGCAGCTTAGAAACAGGGAGTTGGAGTGAGCAGTTCTTC.

The rearrangement uses TRBV10-1 and TRBJ2-1; 11 nucleotides align to TRBD2. The CDR3 loop spans 15 amino acids. CDR1 and CDR2 from the germline V gene are WNHNN and SYGVQD (reference sequence). The ends lost 1 base at V and 6 bases at J; junction bases unmatched: 2. This CDR3 reads CASSELTSGVNEQFF. The CDR3 bases are TGCGCCAGCAGTGAGTTGACTAGCGGGGTCAATGAGCAGTTCTTC.

The chain recombines TRBV4-3 with TRBJ1-5; TRBD1 might be the D (5 bases). The CDR3 spans 16 residues. The germline V gene encodes CDR1 LGHNA and CDR2 YSLEER. V lost 0 bases and J lost 0, with 9 bases in between. The chain's CDR3 is CASSQDPGISNQPQHF. CDR3 DNA sequence: TGCGCCAGCAGCCAAGATCCAGGGATTAGCAATCAGCCCCAGCATTTT.

CDR3 sequence (DNA): TGCGCCAGCAGCTTGGCCGGTGACTCTGGAAACACCATATATTTT. Translating gives CASSLAGDSGNTIYF. This chain uses TRBV5-1 with TRBJ1-3; D unresolved. The germline gives CDR1 SGHRS, CDR2 YFSETQ. V was pared by 0 bases and J by 0 bases, with 7 bases between. The CDR3 is made up of 15 amino acids.

CDR3 sequence (DNA): TGTGCCAGCAGTGTAGAGGGACAGGGGCGGAACATTCAGTACTTC. Amino acid sequence: CASSVEGQGRNIQYF. The rearrangement links TRBV2 to TRBJ2-4, with 10 bases matching TRBD1. The V segment lost 4 bases and the J segment 7 bases; nucleotides outside the gene matches: 7. This CDR3 is built from 15 residues. The germline CDR1 and CDR2 sequences are SNHLY and FYNNEI. The full variable domain, its missing parts supplied by reference TRBV2 and TRBJ2-4, is EPEVTQTPSHQVTQMGQEVILRCVPISNHLYFYWYRQILGQKVEFLVSFYNNEISEKSEIFDDQFSVERPDGSNFTLKIRSTKLEDSAMYFCASSVEGQGRNIQYFGAGTRLSVL.

The genes are TRBV27 and TRBJ1-2; 7 bases line up with TRBD1. CDR1 and CDR2 (germline): MNHEY, SMNVEV (reference sequence). J was trimmed by 8 bases and V by 2 bases; bases with no gene match: 14. This CDR3 is 16 amino acids long. For the CDR3, the DNA is TGTGCCAGCAGTTTAGCTCCGGGGACAGTTTTACAAGGCTACACCTTC. Its translation: CASSLAPGTVLQGYTF.

The chain carries TRBV19 and TRBJ2-5; TRBD2 aligns across 13 bases. Trimming removed 3 bases from V and 2 bases from J; junction bases left unmatched: 3. The CDR3 consists of 16 residues. Germline-derived CDR1 and CDR2 are LNHDA and SQIVND (reference sequence). The CDR3 loop reads CASSMVGLAGQETQYF. Written as DNA, the CDR3 is TGTGCCAGTAGTATGGTGGGACTAGCGGGGCAAGAGACCCAGTACTTC.

This clone was recorded only once. V gene TRBV30 combines with J gene TRBJ2-5; 8 positions agree with TRBD1. J gave up 5 bases and V 1 base, and 6 bases lay outside the gene matches. The CDR3 has 14 amino acids. Germline-derived CDR1 and CDR2 are GTSNPN and SVGIG (reference sequence). The CDR3 nucleotides are TGTGCCTGGAGTGCCGGGACAGGTTGGGAGACCCAGTACTTC. Translating it yields CAWSAGTGWETQYF.

This clone was seen more than once but under ten times. The chain joins TRBV27 to TRBJ2-3; TRBD1 is a possible D gene (6 bases). Trimming cost V 4 bases and J 2 bases, with 13 bases left between them. CDR3 length: 15 amino acids. From germline, CDR1 is MNHEY and CDR2 SMNVEV (reference sequence). The CDR3 sequence: CASSYLQGITDTQYF. CDR3 nucleotide sequence: TGTGCCAGCAGTTATCTCCAGGGGATCACAGATACGCAGTATTTT.

V gene TRBV18 combines with J gene TRBJ1-6; D call uncertain. CDR1 KGHSH and CDR2 LQKENI come from the germline V gene. Trimming cost V 3 bases and J 7 bases, with 10 bases left between them. The CDR3 totals 14 residues. Here the CDR3 reads CASSPREGNSPLHF. CDR3 DNA sequence: TGTGCCAGCTCACCCCGGGAGGGCAATTCACCCCTCCACTTT.

The chain recombines TRBV2 with TRBJ2-5; no clear D gene. Trimming pared 4 bases from V and 5 bases from J, leaving 5 bases between. The germline CDR1 and CDR2 sequences are SNHLY and FYNNEI. The length of the CDR3 is 11 residues. As DNA, the CDR3 is TGTGCCAGCAGTGTCTTGGAGACCCAGTACTTC. It encodes CASSVLETQYF.

The chain joins TRBV15 to TRBJ1-4; 7 bases match TRBD1. The CDR3 spans 15 residues. CDR1 is LNHNV and CDR2 is YYDKDF in the germline V gene (reference sequence). V shed 5 bases and J 8 bases; nucleotides not matched to a gene: 11. CDR3 region: CATSFQTGLWEKLFF. The CDR3 nucleotides are TGTGCCACCAGCTTTCAGACAGGGCTTTGGGAAAAACTGTTTTTT.

The table lists this clone with a few counts. The chain combines TRBV11-1 with TRBJ2-3; 11 positions agree with TRBD2. Germline CDR1 SGHAT, CDR2 FQDESV (reference sequence). J gave up 5 bases and V 3 bases, and 7 bases lay outside the gene matches. This CDR3 is built from 16 residues. CDR3 DNA sequence: TGTGCCAGCAGCTTTACGGCTAGCGGGGGGTTAGATACGCAGTATTTT. Its translation: CASSFTASGGLDTQYF. Full variable domain (remainder filled in from reference TRBV11-1 and TRBJ2-3): EAEVAQSPRYKITEKSQAVAFWCDPISGHATLYWYRQILGQGPELLVQFQDESVVDDSQLPKDRFSAERLKGVDSTLKIQPAELGDSAMYLCASSFTASGGLDTQYFGPGTRLTVL.

V usage is TRBV18 and J usage is TRBJ2-1, with TRBD1 matching over 10 bases. The CDR3 extends over 16 amino acids. Germline assignment: CDR1 KGHSH and CDR2 LQKENI. Trimming at V came to 6 bases and at J to 8 bases, leaving 13 bases not matched to a gene. CDR3 nucleotides: TGTGCCAGCTCGAGAAGCGACAGGGGGCGAGGGGATGAGCAGTTCTTC. Translation: CASSRSDRGRGDEQFF.

The gene calls are TRBV4-1 and TRBJ1-2; D remains unclear. Per germline, CDR1 MGHRA and CDR2 YSYEKL. The CDR3 is 16 residues long. Trimming pared 0 bases from V and 8 bases from J, leaving 19 bases between. The CDR3 sequence: CASSQEGRPLSEGYTF. Written as DNA, the CDR3 is TGCGCCAGCAGCCAAGAGGGGAGACCCTTATCGGAGGGCTACACCTTC.

In this sample, this clone turned up a few times. The chain is built from TRBV6-1 and TRBJ2-3, with D possibly TRBD2 on 6 matching bases. CDR3 length equals 15 residues. Germline V gene sequence: CDR1 MNHNS, CDR2 SASEGT. The V end lost 0 bases, the J end lost 4 bases, and 11 bases lay between the germline ends. The CDR3 bases are TGTGCCAGCAGTGAAGCGGCGGGGTCCCCAGATACGCAGTATTTT. It translates to CASSEAAGSPDTQYF.